Presented here are 10 T cell receptor beta chains from one specimen sequenced in a study of lymphopenia after photon versus proton radiotherapy. Only in-frame clones appear in the TCRdb table, and some are missing; sequencing was by immunoSEQ multiplex PCR. Of over 15,000 clones in the sample, 85% to 90% were seen once. This specimen was peripheral blood, taken from a patient treated with proton-based radiotherapy. The receptors originated from a man between 65 and 85 years old with pancreatic cancer.

This clone was seen just once. The chain uses TRBV6-6 and TRBJ1-4; TRBD1 is a possible D gene (5 bases). There are 14 residues in the CDR3. Germline CDR1 is MNHNY and CDR2 is SVGAGI (reference sequence). V lost 0 bases and J 7 bases, leaving 9 bases between the germline ends. The chain's CDR3 is CASSYSGRPEKLFF. CDR3 coding DNA: TGTGCCAGCAGTTACTCGGGACGGCCTGAAAAACTGTTTTTT.

Points on this clone: The same CDR3 arises from other DNA sequences in this sample as well. J is TRBJ1-4 and V is TRBV11-2; D not resolved. V was clipped by 7 bases and J by 6 bases, with 9 bases between them. Germline-derived CDR1 and CDR2 are SGHAT and FQNNGV. The CDR3 length is 12 residues. The CDR3 coding sequence is TGTGCCAGCAACGGTGGGGATGAAAAACTGTTTTTT. It translates to CASNGGDEKLFF.

The chain joins TRBV9 to TRBJ1-1; a possible D gene is TRBD1 (5 bases). The V gene lost 2 bases and the J gene lost 5 bases, with 13 bases spanning the gap. Germline assignment: CDR1 SGDLS and CDR2 YYNGEE. This CDR3 spans 14 amino acids. CDR3 in DNA: TGTGCCAGCAGCGTTTCCCAGGGAGGGACTGAAGCTTTCTTT. Its protein is CASSVSQGGTEAFF.

In its sample, this clone was seen a few times. This rearrangement joins TRBV7-8 to TRBJ2-7, with 7 bases fitting TRBD1. This CDR3 has 16 amino acids. The germline V gene has CDR1 SGHVS and CDR2 FQNEAQ. V gave up 1 base and J gave up 0 bases; unmatched junction bases: 6. The CDR3 region is CASSLGRTGHSYEQYF. CDR3 bases: TGTGCCAGCAGCTTAGGTAGGACAGGTCACTCCTACGAGCAGTACTTC.

The gene calls are TRBV27 and TRBJ2-7; D unresolved. This CDR3 has 14 amino acids. CDR1 and CDR2 (germline): MNHEY, SMNVEV (reference sequence). V was clipped by 5 bases and J by 0 bases, with 11 bases between them. Here the CDR3 DNA reads TGTGCCAGCAGTGAAAGGGCCCTCTCCTACGAGCAGTACTTC. Translating it yields CASSERALSYEQYF.

V and J are TRBV5-1 and TRBJ2-6, with a tentative D call TRBD2 (5 bases). The length of the CDR3 is 16 residues. Germline CDR1 is SGHRS and CDR2 is YFSETQ. V was trimmed by 4 bases and J by 1 base, leaving 12 bases between them. The CDR3 DNA reads TGCGCCAGCAGCCCAGGAGGAGGTTCTGGGGCCAACGTCCTGACTTTC. Protein: CASSPGGGSGANVLTF.

The gene calls are TRBV13 and TRBJ1-1; TRBD1 matches at 7 bases. The germline V gene encodes CDR1 PRHDT and CDR2 FYEKMQ (reference sequence). V dropped 2 bases and J dropped 4; count of bases not matched to a gene: 7. The CDR3 extends over 15 amino acids. The CDR3 DNA reads TGTGCCAGCAGCTTAAAGGGGGCGAGGGGCACTGAAGCTTTCTTT. It specifies CASSLKGARGTEAFF.

The V call is TRBV2, the J call TRBJ2-1, with TRBD1 matching 7 bases. Trimming removed 6 bases from V and 0 bases from J; junction bases left unmatched: 11. The germline CDR1 and CDR2 sequences are SNHLY and FYNNEI. CDR3 size: 17 residues. CDR3 in amino acids: CASSAKTDRSSYNEQFF. The CDR3 nucleotides are TGTGCCAGCAGCGCGAAAACGGACAGGAGCTCCTACAATGAGCAGTTCTTC.

The V call is TRBV18, the J call TRBJ1-3; D not certain. V shed 3 bases and J shed 0 bases, with 9 bases lying between them. The CDR3 sequence is 15 residues long. Germline CDR1 KGHSH, CDR2 LQKENI. The CDR3 DNA reads as TGTGCCAGCTCACCGGACCAGAGCTCTGGAAACACCATATATTTT. Residues: CASSPDQSSGNTIYF. The entire variable domain, with the rest obtained from reference TRBV18 and TRBJ1-3, is as follows: NAGVMQNPRHLVRRRGQEARLRCSPMKGHSHVYWYRQLPEEGLKFMVYLQKENIIDESGMPKERFSAEFPKEGPSILRIQQVVRGDSAAYFCASSPDQSSGNTIYFGEGSWLTVV.

The chain is built from TRBV6-1 and TRBJ1-1; D possibly corresponds to TRBD1 (5 bases). Germline V CDR1 and CDR2: MNHNS, SASEGT. V gave up 4 bases and J gave up 5 bases, with 11 bases separating them. The CDR3 has 13 residues. In nucleotides, the CDR3 is TGTGCCAGCAGTGTTACCCGGGGGACTGAAGCTTTCTTT. It specifies CASSVTRGTEAFF.